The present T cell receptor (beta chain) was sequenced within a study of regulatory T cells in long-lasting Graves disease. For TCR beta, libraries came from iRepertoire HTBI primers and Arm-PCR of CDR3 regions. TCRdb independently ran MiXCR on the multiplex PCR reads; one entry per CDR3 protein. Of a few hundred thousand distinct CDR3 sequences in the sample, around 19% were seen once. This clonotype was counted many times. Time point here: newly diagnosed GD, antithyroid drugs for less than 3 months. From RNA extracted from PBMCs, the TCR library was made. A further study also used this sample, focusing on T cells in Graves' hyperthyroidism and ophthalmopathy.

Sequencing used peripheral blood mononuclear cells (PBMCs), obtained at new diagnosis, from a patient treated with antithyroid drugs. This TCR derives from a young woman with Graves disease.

The CDR3 DNA reads TGTGCCAGCAGCCAAGTAAAGATAGGGCGCACCGGGGAGCTGTTTTTT. Translation: CASSQVKIGRTGELFF. The chain recombines TRBV3-1 with TRBJ2-2; D gene uncertain. Germline CDR1 reads LGHDT; CDR2 reads YNNKEL (reference sequence). This CDR3 is built from 16 residues. V lost 1 base and J lost 4, with 13 bases in between.